This T cell receptor (beta chain) was captured by sequencing in a study of T cells after yellow fever vaccination. Study-wide points: One caveat is that FACS-sorted repertoires could contain abundant clonotypes contaminating from the bulk population.

This clonotype was seen more than once but under ten times. Its antigen is not identified. The length of the CDR3 is 15 residues. The germline V gene has CDR1 SEHNR and CDR2 FQNEAQ (reference sequence). V gave up 1 base and J gave up 2 bases, with 11 bases separating them. One entry per CDR3 protein results from TCRdb running MiXCR on the 5' RACE reads. The data contain about 130,000 distinct CDR3 sequences, roughly 8.2% of them singletons. This clonotype was sampled from a man aged 18 to 30 who received the YFV17D yellow fever vaccine. The input for sequencing was CD8+ T cells sorted from PBMCs, taken on the day of the yellow fever booster vaccination. The chain combines TRBV7-9 with TRBJ2-5, with D hard to call. The CDR3 nucleotides read TGTGCCAGCAGCTTAGAGAGTCAACTACAAGAGACCCAGTACTTC. The encoded protein is CASSLESQLQETQYF.